The clone carrying this TCR beta chain was observed at least ten times. What it recognizes is unknown. This sample stems from a study of blood T cells in healthy people across ages. Points from the study as a whole: Per-million-T-cell TCR beta diversity fell roughly linearly with age.

This CDR3 region has 13 residues. CDR1 is SGHTA and CDR2 is FQGNSA in the germline V gene. V was pared by 4 bases and J by 6 bases, with 10 bases between. Primed by a sample-barcoded 5' primer and a J-beta primer mix, a second PCR proceeded for 7 to 11 cycles. The template-switch adaptor, which had 12 random nucleotides, put a tag on each cDNA molecule. TCRdb recomputed calls from the 5' RACE reads with MiXCR, one row per CDR3 protein. The sample consists of 700,000 to 850,000 distinct CDR3 sequences, about 34% of them appearing once. V and J are TRBV7-2 and TRBJ2-1; maybe TRBD2 (7 bases). Sequencing used blood. This TCR was sampled from a man aged 18 to 30 in good health. The CDR3 protein is CASSWEGGNEQFF. Here the CDR3 DNA reads TGTGCCAGCAGCTGGGAGGGGGGCAATGAGCAGTTCTTC.